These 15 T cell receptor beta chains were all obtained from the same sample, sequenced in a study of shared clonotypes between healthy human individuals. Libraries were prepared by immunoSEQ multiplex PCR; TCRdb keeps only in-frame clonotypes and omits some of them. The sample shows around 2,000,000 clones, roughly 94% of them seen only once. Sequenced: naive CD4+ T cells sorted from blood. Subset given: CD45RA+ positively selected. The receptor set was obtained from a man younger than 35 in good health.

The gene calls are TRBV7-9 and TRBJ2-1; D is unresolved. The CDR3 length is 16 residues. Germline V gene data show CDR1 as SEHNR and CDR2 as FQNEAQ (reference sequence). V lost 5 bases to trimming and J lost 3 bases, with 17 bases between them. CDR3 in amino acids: CASSLISRHGYNEQFF. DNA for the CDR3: TGTGCCAGCAGCCTCATTAGCCGTCATGGCTACAATGAGCAGTTCTTC.

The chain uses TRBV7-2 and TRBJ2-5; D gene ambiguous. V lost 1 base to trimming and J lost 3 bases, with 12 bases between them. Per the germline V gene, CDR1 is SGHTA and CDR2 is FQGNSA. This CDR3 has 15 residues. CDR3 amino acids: CASSLVGRVEETQYF. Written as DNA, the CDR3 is TGTGCCAGCAGCTTAGTGGGTAGGGTCGAAGAGACCCAGTACTTC.

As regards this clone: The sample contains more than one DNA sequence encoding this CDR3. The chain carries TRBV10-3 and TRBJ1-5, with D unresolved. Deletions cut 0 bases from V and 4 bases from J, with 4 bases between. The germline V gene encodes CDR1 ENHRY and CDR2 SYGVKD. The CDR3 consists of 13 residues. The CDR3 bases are TGTGCCATCAGTGAGTCGGCTAATCAGCCCCAGCATTTT. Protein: CAISESANQPQHF.

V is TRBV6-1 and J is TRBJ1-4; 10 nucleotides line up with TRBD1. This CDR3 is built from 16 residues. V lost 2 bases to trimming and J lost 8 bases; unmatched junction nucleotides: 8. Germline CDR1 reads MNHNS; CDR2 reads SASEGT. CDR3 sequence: CASSEIRTGGEEKLFF. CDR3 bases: TGTGCCAGCAGTGAAATACGGACAGGGGGAGAGGAAAAACTGTTTTTT.

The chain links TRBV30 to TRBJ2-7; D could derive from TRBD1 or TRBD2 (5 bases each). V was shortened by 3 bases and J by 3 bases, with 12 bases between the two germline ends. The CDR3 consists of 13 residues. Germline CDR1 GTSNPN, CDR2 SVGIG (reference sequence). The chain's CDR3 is CAWSRDLLYEQYF. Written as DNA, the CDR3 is TGTGCCTGGAGCCGGGACCTACTCTACGAGCAGTACTTC. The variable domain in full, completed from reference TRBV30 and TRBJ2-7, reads SQTIHQWPATLVQPVGSPLSLECTVEGTSNPNLYWYRQAAGRGLQLLFYSVGIGQISSEVPQNLSASRPQDRQFILSSKKLLLSDSGFYLCAWSRDLLYEQYFGPGTRLTVT.

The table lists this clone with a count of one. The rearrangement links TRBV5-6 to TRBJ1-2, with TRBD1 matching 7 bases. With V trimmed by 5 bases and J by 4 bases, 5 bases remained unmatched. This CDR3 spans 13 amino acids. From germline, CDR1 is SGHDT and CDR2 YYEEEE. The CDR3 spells CASRPGQSYGYTF. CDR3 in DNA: TGTGCCAGCAGACCGGGACAGTCCTATGGCTACACCTTC.

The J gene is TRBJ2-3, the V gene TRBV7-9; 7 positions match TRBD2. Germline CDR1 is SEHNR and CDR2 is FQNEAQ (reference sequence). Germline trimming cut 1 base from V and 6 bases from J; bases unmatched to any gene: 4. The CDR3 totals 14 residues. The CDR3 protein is CASSLDLGGDTQYF. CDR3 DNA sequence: TGTGCCAGCAGCTTAGATCTGGGAGGGGATACGCAGTATTTT.

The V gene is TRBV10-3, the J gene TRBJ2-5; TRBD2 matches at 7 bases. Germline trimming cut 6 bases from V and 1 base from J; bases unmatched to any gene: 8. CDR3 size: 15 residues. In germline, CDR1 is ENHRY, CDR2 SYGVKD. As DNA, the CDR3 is TGTGCCATCAGGGGGGGAGGGGCTCCCCAAGAGACCCAGTACTTC. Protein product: CAIRGGGAPQETQYF.

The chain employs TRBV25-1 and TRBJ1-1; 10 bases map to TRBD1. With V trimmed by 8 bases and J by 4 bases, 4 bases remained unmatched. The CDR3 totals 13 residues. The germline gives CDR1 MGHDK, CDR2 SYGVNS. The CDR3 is CASGWTGGTEAFF. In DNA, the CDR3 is TGTGCCAGCGGTTGGACAGGGGGCACTGAAGCTTTCTTT.

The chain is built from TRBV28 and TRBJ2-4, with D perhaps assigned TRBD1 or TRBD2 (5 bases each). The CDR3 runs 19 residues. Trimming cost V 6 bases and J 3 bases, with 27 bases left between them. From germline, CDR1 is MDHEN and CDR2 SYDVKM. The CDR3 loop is CASSSPTSGAPRVKNIQYF. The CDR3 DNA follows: TGTGCCAGCAGCTCCCCAACATCCGGGGCCCCGAGGGTCAAAAACATTCAGTACTTC. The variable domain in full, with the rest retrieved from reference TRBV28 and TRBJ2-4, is DVKVTQSSRYLVKRTGEKVFLECVQDMDHENMFWYRQDPGLGLRLIYFSYDVKMKEKGDIPEGYSVSREKKERFSLILESASTNQTSMYLCASSSPTSGAPRVKNIQYFGAGTRLSVL.

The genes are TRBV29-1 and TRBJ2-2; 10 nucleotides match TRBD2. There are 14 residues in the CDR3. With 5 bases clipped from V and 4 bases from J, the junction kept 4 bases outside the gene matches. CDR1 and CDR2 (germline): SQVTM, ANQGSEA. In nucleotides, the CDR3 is TGCAGCGTTCGTAGCGGGGGGACCACCGGGGAGCTGTTTTTT. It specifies CSVRSGGTTGELFF.

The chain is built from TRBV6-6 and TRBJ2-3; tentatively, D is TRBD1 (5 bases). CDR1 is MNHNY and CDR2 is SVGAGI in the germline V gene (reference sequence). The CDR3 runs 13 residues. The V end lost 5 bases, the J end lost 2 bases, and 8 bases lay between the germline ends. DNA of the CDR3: TGTGCCAGCAGTCGACAGCTCACAGATACGCAGTATTTT. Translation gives CASSRQLTDTQYF.

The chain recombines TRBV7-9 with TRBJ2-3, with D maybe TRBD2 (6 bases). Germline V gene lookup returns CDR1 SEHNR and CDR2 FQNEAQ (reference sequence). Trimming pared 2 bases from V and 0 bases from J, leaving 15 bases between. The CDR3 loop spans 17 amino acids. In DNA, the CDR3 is TGTGCCAGCAGCTTAAAAGTATCGGGGACTAGCACAGATACGCAGTATTTT. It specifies CASSLKVSGTSTDTQYF.

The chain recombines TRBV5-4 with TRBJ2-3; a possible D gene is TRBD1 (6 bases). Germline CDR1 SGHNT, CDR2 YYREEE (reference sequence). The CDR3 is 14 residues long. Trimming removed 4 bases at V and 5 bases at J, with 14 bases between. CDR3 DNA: TGTGCCAGCAGCCGACGGACAGATAAAGATACGCAGTATTTT. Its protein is CASSRRTDKDTQYF.

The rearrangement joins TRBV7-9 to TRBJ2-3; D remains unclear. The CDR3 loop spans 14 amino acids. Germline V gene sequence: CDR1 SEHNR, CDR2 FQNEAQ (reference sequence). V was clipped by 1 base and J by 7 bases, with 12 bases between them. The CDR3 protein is CASSLGTARYTQYF. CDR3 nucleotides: TGTGCCAGCAGCTTAGGCACAGCCCGGTATACGCAGTATTTT. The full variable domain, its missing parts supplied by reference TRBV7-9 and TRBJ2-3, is DTGVSQNPRHKITKRGQNVTFRCDPISEHNRLYWYRQTLGQGPEFLTYFQNEAQLEKSRLLSDRFSAERPKGSFSTLEIQRTEQGDSAMYLCASSLGTARYTQYFGPGTRLTVL.